This paragraph reports one T cell receptor beta chain. Treatment described: 15 to 20 received Ad26.COV2.S at low or high dose, single or two shots; roughly 5 received placebo; per-sample allocation not given. Sampling was done on day 63 after the first vaccine or placebo injection. This sample stems from a study of Ad26.COV2.S vaccination and SARS-CoV-2 variants. The assay was immunoSEQ multiplex PCR, and TCRdb's table has in-frame clones only and misses some. This table has roughly 500,000 clones, roughly 87% appearing once. The germline gives CDR1 LGHNA, CDR2 YSLEER. The CDR3 consists of 17 residues. With 0 bases removed from V and 4 bases from J, the gap between germline ends came to 18 bases.

The V call is TRBV4-3, the J call TRBJ2-5; D may match TRBD1 or TRBD2 (5 bases each). This TCR was sampled from a person between 18 and 65 years old who received the Ad26.COV2.S COVID-19 vaccine or a placebo. Sequenced here: peripheral blood, sampled in a trial of Ad26.COV2.S vaccine versus placebo. CDR3 protein: CASSQDLRGEGRETQYF. CDR3 bases: TGCGCCAGCAGCCAAGACCTTCGGGGAGAGGGGAGAGAGACCCAGTACTTC.